This T cell receptor beta chain was obtained from a study of a mutant IDH1 vaccine in newly diagnosed glioma. The wider study: Patients' prior therapy spanned radiotherapy, temozolomide, or both; most underwent both.

The CDR3 is 12 amino acids. The germline V and J ends were trimmed by 8 bases and 8 bases, with 12 bases remaining between them. CDR1 ENHRY and CDR2 SYGVKD come from the germline V gene. TCRdb's table, derived via immunoSEQ multiplex PCR, lists solely in-frame clones and lacks some. This sample has 90,000 to 100,000 clones, with around 90% found just once. Time point noted: baseline, week 1 (first vaccination visit). Treatment here: pre-vaccination baseline after standard-of-care therapy. Material: PBMCs, obtained from a glioma patient treated with radiotherapy, temozolomide or both. This sequence joins TRBV10-3 and TRBJ1-4; a weak D match, TRBD1 (5 bases). The sequence derives from a woman aged 50 to 60 with glioma. The CDR3 is CAISGAGEKLFF. The CDR3 coding sequence is TGTGCCATCTCTGGGGCAGGGGAAAAACTGTTTTTT.